This T cell receptor (beta chain) is drawn from a study of blood T cell repertoires in COVID-19. In the study overall: The samples span acute and convalescent COVID-19 from the United States, Italy and Spain. T cells, B-cell-depleted T cells, or PBMCs supplied cDNA or gDNA.

This clone was seen just once. The repertoire was sequenced with immunoSEQ multiplex PCR; TCRdb's copy has only in-frame clones and lacks some. Here the sample spans fewer than 350,000 clones, about 91% being singletons. V lost 3 bases and J lost 3, with 14 bases in between. This CDR3 is built from 15 residues. CDR1 is KGHSH, CDR2 LQKENI, per germline. The clonotype was recovered from a woman in her 30s with COVID-19, enrolled during active disease. V and J are TRBV18 and TRBJ1-1; possible D gene TRBD1, 5 bases. The specimen sequenced was peripheral blood. CDR3 in amino acids: CASSPRQTYDTEAFF. The CDR3 DNA reads TGTGCCAGCTCACCCCGACAGACCTACGACACTGAAGCTTTCTTT.